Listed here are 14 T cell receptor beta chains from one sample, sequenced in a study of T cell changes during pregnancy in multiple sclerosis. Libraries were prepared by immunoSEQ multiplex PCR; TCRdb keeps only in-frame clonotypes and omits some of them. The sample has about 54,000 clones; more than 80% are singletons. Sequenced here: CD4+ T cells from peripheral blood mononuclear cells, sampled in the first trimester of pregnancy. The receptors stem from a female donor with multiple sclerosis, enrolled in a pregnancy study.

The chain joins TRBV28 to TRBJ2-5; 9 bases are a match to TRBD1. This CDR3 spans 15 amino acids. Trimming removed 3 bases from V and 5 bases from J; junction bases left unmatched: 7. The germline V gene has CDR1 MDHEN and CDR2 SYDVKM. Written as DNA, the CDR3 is TGTGCCAGCAGTTTCTTCGGACAGGGGTTGGAGACCCAGTACTTC. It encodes CASSFFGQGLETQYF.

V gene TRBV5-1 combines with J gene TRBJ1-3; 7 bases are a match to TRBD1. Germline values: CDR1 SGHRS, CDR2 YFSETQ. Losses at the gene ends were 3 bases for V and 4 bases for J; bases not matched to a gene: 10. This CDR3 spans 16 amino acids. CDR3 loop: CASSSGQNVLGNTIYF. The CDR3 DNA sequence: TGCGCCAGCAGCTCGGGACAGAATGTTCTAGGAAACACCATATATTTT. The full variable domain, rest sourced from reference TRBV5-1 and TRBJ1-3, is KAGVTQTPRYLIKTRGQQVTLSCSPISGHRSVSWYQQTPGQGLQFLFEYFSETQRNKGNFPGRFSGRQFSNSRSEMNVSTLELGDSALYLCASSSGQNVLGNTIYFGEGSWLTVV.

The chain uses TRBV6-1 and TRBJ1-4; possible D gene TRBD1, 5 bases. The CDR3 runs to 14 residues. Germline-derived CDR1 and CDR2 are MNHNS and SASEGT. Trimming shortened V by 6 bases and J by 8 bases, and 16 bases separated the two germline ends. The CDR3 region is CASRTGPGGEKLFF. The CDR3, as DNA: TGTGCCAGCAGGACGGGACCGGGGGGAGAAAAACTGTTTTTT.

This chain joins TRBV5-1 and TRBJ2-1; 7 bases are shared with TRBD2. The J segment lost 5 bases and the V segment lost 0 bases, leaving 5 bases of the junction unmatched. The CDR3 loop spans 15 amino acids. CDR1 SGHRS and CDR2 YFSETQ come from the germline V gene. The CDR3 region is CASSLVASGHNEQFF. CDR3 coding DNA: TGCGCCAGCAGCTTGGTTGCTAGCGGTCACAATGAGCAGTTCTTC.

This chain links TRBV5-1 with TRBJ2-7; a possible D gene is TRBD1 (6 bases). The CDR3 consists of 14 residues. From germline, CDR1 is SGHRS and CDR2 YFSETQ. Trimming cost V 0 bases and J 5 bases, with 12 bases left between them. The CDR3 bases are TGCGCCAGCAGCTTGGGGGAACAGGGCCACGAGCAGTACTTC. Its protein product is CASSLGEQGHEQYF.

CDR3 amino acids: CASSWGQAEETQYF. DNA of the CDR3: TGTGCCAGCAGCTGGGGACAGGCCGAAGAGACCCAGTACTTC. The J gene is TRBJ2-5, the V gene TRBV11-3; 8 bases line up with TRBD1. The CDR3 is 14 residues long. Germline-derived CDR1 and CDR2 are SGHNT and YENEEA. Losses at the gene ends were 4 bases for V and 3 bases for J; bases not matched to a gene: 4. Together with reference TRBV11-3 and TRBJ2-5, the CDR3 gives the full variable domain: EAGVVQSPRYKIIEKKQPVAFWCNPISGHNTLYWYLQNLGQGPELLIRYENEEAVDDSQLPKDRFSAERLKGVDSTLKIQPAELGDSAVYLCASSWGQAEETQYFGPGTRLLVL.

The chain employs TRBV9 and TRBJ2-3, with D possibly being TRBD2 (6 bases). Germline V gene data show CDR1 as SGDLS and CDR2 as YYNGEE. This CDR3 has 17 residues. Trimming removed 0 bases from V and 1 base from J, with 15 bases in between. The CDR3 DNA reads TGTGCCAGCAGCGTAGTTGCTAGCGCAAGAGGCACAGATACGCAGTATTTT. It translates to CASSVVASARGTDTQYF.

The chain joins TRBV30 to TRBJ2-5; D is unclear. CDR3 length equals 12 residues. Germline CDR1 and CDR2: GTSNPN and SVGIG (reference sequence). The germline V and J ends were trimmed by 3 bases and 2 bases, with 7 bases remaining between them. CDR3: CAWRLLQETQYF. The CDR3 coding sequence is TGTGCCTGGAGACTATTACAAGAGACCCAGTACTTC.

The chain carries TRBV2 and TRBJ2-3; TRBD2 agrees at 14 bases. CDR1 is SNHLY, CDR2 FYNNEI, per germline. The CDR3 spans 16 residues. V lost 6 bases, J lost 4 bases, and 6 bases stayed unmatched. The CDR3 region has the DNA TGTGCCAGCAGCTTCGGACTAGCGGGAGGTTCAGATACGCAGTATTTT. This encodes CASSFGLAGGSDTQYF.

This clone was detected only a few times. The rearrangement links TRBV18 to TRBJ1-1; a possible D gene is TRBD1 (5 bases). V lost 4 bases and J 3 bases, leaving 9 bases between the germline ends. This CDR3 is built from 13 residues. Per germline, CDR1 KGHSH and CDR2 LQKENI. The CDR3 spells CASSLGGDTEAFF. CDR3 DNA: TGTGCCAGCTCACTCGGGGGGGACACTGAAGCTTTCTTT. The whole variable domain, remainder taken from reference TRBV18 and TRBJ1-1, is NAGVMQNPRHLVRRRGQEARLRCSPMKGHSHVYWYRQLPEEGLKFMVYLQKENIIDESGMPKERFSAEFPKEGPSILRIQQVVRGDSAAYFCASSLGGDTEAFFGQGTRLTVV.

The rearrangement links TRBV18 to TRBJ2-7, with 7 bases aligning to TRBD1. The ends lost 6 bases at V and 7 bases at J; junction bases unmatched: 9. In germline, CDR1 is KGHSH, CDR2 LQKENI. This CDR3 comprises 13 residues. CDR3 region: CASSQTGIEEQYF. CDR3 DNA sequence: TGTGCCAGCTCCCAGACAGGGATTGAAGAGCAGTACTTC.

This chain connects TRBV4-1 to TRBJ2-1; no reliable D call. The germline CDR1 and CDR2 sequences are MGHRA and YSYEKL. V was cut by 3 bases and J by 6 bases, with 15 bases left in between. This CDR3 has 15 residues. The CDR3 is CASSQSDLQLNEQFF. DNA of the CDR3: TGCGCCAGCAGCCAGAGTGACTTGCAGCTCAATGAGCAGTTCTTC.

DNA of the CDR3: TGTGCCAGCAGCGTAGGCGGGAACGATTACAATGAGCAGTTCTTC. Its protein is CASSVGGNDYNEQFF. The J gene is TRBJ2-1, the V gene TRBV9; weak D call: TRBD2 (6 bases). This CDR3 is 15 amino acids long. CDR1 is SGDLS, CDR2 YYNGEE, per germline. The V end was cut by 0 bases, the J end by 4 bases, with 11 bases between.

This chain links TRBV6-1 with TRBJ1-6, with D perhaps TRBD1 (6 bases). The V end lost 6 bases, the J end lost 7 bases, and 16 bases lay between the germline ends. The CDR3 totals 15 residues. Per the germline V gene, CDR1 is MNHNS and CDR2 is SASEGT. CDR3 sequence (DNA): TGTGCCAGCAGCCGAGGGGGGGCTATCAATTCACCCCTCCACTTT. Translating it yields CASSRGGAINSPLHF.